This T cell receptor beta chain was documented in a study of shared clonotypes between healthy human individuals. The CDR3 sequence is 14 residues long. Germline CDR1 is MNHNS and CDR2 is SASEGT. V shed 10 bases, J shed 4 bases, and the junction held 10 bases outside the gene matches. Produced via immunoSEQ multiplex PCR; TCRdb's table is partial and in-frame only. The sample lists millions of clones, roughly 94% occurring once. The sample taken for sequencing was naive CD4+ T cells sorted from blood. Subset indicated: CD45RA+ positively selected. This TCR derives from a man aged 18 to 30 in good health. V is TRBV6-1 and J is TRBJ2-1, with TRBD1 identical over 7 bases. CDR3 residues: CATQGDRVYNEQFF. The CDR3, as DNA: TGTGCCACCCAAGGGGACAGAGTTTACAATGAGCAGTTCTTC.